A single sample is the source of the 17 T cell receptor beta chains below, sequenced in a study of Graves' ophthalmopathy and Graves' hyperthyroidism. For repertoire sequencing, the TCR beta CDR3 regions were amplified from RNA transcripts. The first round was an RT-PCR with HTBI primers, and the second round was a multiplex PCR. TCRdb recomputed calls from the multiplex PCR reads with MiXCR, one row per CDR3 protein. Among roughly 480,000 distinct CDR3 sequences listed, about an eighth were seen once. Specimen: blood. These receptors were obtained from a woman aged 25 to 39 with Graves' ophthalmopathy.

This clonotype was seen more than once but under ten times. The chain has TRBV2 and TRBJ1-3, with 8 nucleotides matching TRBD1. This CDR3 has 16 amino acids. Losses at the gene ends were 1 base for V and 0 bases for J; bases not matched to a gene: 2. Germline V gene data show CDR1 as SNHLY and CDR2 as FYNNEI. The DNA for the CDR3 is TGTGCCAGCAGTGAAGGGGGACAGGTCTCTGGAAACACCATATATTTT. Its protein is CASSEGGQVSGNTIYF.

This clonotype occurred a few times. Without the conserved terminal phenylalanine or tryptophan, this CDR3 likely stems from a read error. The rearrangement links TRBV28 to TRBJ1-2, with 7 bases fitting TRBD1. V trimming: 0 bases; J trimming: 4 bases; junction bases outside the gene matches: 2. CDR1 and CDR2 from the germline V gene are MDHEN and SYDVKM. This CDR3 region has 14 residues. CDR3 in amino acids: CASSLWDRSYGYTS. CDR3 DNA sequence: TGTGCCAGCAGTTTATGGGACAGGTCCTATGGCTACACCTCC.

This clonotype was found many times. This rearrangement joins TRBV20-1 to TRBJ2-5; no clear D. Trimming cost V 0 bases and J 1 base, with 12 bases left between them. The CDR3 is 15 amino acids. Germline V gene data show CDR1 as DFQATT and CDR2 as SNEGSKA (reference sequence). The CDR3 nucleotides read TGCAGTGCTAGAGATGGAAGAAGGGCCCAAGAGACCCAGTACTTC. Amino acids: CSARDGRRAQETQYF.

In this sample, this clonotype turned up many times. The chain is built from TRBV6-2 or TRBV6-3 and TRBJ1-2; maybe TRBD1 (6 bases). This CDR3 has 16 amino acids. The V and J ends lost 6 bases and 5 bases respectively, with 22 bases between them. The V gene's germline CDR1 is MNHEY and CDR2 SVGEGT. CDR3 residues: CASRTIRTDRLYGYTF. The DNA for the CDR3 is TGTGCCAGCAGGACTATAAGGACAGATCGTCTTTATGGCTACACCTTC.

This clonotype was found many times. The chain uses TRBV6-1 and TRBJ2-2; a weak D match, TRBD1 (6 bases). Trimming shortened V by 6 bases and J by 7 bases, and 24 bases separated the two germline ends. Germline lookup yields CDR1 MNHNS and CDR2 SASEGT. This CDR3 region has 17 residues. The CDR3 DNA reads TGTGCCAGCAGGGCACCAGGGGCGCCTGGCGGTGGCGGGGAGCTGTTTTTT. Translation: CASRAPGAPGGGGELFF.

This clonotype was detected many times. CDR3 in DNA: TGTGCCAGCAGTTCCGGGACAAAGTACGAGCAGTACTTC. Protein product: CASSSGTKYEQYF. V gene TRBV28 combines with J gene TRBJ2-7; weak D call: TRBD1 (6 bases). Germline V gives CDR1 MDHEN, CDR2 SYDVKM. The CDR3 is 13 amino acids. Trimming cost V 4 bases and J 4 bases, with 11 bases left between them.

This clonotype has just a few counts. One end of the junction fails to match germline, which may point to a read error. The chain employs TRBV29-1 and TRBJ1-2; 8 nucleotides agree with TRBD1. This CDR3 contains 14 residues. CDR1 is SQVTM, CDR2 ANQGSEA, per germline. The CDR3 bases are TGCAGCGTGGAAGCCAGGGGGCTTAGCTATGGCTACACCTTC. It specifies CSVEARGLSYGYTF. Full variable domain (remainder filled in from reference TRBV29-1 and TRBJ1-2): SAVISQKPSRDICQRGTSLTIQCQVDSQVTMMFWYRQQPGQSLTLIATANQGSEATYESGFVIDKFPISRPNLTFSTLTVSNMSPEDSSIYLCSVEARGLSYGYTFGSGTRLTVV.

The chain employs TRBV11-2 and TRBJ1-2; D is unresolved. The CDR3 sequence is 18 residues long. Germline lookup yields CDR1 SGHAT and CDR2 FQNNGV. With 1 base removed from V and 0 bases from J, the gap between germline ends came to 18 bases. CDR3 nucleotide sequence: TGTGCCAGCAGCTTAGGCCCCTATCCCCAGGCGACTAACTATGGCTACACCTTC. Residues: CASSLGPYPQATNYGYTF.

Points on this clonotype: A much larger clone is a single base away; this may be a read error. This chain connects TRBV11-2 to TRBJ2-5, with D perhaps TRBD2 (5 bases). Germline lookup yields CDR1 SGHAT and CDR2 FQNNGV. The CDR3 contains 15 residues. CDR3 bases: TGTGCCAGCAGCAGAGCAGTAGCGAGCCAAGAGACCAAGTACTTC. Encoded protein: CASSRAVASQETKYF.

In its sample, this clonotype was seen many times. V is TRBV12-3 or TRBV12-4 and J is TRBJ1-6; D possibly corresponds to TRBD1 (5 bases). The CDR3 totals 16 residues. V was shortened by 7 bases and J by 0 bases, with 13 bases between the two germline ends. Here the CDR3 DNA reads TGTGCCAGCACTCTAAGGGGTTCCTCCTATAATTCACCCCTCCACTTT. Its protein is CASTLRGSSYNSPLHF.

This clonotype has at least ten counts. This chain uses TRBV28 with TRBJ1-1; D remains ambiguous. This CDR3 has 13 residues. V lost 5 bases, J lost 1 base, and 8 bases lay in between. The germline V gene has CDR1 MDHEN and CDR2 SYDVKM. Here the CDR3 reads CASSTGSNTEAFF. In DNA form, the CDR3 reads TGTGCCAGCAGTACCGGGTCGAACACTGAAGCTTTCTTT.

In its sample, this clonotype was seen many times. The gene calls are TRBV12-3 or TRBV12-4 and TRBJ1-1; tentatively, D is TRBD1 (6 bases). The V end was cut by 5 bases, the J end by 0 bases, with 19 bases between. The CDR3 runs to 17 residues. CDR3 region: CASSALDRITLNTEAFF. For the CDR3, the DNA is TGTGCCAGCAGTGCCCTAGACAGGATAACCTTGAACACTGAAGCTTTCTTT.

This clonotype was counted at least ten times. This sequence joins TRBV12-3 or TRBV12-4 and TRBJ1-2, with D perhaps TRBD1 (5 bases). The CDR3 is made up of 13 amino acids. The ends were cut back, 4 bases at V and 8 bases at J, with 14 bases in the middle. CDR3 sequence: CASSSPGLGGYTF. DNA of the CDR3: TGTGCCAGCAGTTCCCCAGGGTTAGGGGGCTACACCTTC.

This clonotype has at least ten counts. The CDR3 reads CASTGIAGEANTGELFF. The CDR3 nucleotides read TGTGCCAGCACTGGAATCGCGGGAGAGGCCAACACCGGGGAGCTGTTTTTT. The chain has TRBV27 and TRBJ2-2; 7 bases fit TRBD2. The CDR3 consists of 17 residues. The germline gives CDR1 MNHEY, CDR2 SMNVEV (reference sequence). With 7 bases clipped from V and 2 bases from J, the junction kept 13 bases outside the gene matches.

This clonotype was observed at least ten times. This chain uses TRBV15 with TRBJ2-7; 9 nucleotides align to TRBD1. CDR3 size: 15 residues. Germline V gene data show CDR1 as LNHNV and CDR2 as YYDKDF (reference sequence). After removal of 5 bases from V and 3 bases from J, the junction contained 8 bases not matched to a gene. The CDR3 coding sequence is TGTGCCACCAGCGGTAGGGGACAGGGTTTCTACGAGCAGTACTTC. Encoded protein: CATSGRGQGFYEQYF.

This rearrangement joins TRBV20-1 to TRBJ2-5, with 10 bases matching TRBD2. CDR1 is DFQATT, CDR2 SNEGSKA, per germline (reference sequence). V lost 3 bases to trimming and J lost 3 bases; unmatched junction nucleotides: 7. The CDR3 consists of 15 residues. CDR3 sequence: CSASDLAGAEETQYF. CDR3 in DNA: TGCAGTGCTAGTGACCTAGCGGGAGCGGAAGAGACCCAGTACTTC.

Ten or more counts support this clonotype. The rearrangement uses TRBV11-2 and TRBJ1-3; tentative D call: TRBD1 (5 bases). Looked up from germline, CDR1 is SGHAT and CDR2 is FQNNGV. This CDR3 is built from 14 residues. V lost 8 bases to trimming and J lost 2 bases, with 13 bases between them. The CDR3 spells CASANRQPGNTIYF. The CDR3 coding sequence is TGTGCCAGCGCCAACAGACAGCCTGGAAACACCATATATTTT.